This T cell receptor beta chain is drawn from a study of shared clonotypes between healthy human individuals. Background on the study: The donors, a couple of women and three men, were aged 18 to 49. Every donor yielded three CD4 naive, three CD4 memory, two CD8 naive and one CD8 memory plate.

About this clone itself: The antigen remains unidentified.

Measured with immunoSEQ multiplex PCR; TCRdb has only the in-frame clones, and not every one. The table records about a million clones, about 74% of them present only once. CDR1 and CDR2 (germline): ENHRY, SYGVKD. V was trimmed by 2 bases and J by 1 base, leaving 11 bases between them. There are 15 residues in the CDR3. Study observations and caveats: Generation of non-shared clonotypes was less probable than generation of clonotypes shared by all four donors.

Recent vaccinations or acute infections were absent in the healthy HIV-negative adult donors. The source material was memory CD4+ T cells sorted from blood. Noted subset: CD45RA-negative fraction. This TCR was sampled from a man aged 18 to 29 in good health. The V gene is TRBV10-3, the J gene TRBJ1-2; perhaps TRBD1 as D (5 bases). The CDR3 sequence is CAISEQQEGNYGYTF. In DNA form, the CDR3 reads TGTGCCATCAGTGAGCAACAGGAGGGTAACTATGGCTACACCTTC.